The next 10 T cell receptor beta chains were all read from a single sample in a study of shared clonotypes between healthy human individuals. Sequenced by immunoSEQ multiplex PCR; TCRdb stores in-frame clones only, minus some. The data contain about 450,000 clones, around 80% of them singletons. The sequenced material came from PBMCs. All receptors come from a woman aged 40 to 49 in good health. Some clones in this sample may be carry-over from other donors' samples.

This chain links TRBV2 with TRBJ1-2; possibly TRBD1 for D (5 bases). CDR1 and CDR2 (germline): SNHLY, FYNNEI. The ends were cut back, 5 bases at V and 8 bases at J, with 24 bases in the middle. The CDR3 sequence is 16 residues long. The CDR3 protein is CASSQTTADSSGGYTF. The CDR3 DNA sequence: TGTGCCAGCAGTCAAACGACTGCTGACAGTTCCGGGGGCTACACCTTC.

There are a few counts of this clone. The rearrangement uses TRBV6-1 and TRBJ1-1; TRBD1 might be the D (5 bases). Germline CDR1 reads MNHNS; CDR2 reads SASEGT. The CDR3 is 15 residues long. Trimming pared 7 bases from V and 0 bases from J, leaving 15 bases between. CDR3 nucleotide sequence: TGTGCCAGCATGGGCCCGGACAACATGAACACTGAAGCTTTCTTT. It codes for CASMGPDNMNTEAFF.

This chain links TRBV7-6 with TRBJ2-2; 8 bases line up with TRBD1. The germline V gene encodes CDR1 SGHVS and CDR2 FNYEAQ. The CDR3 totals 15 residues. J was trimmed by 7 bases and V by 1 base; bases with no gene match: 5. The CDR3 protein is CASSLGTGRDGELFF. In DNA, the CDR3 is TGTGCCAGCAGCTTAGGGACAGGGAGAGACGGGGAGCTGTTTTTT. Supplemented by reference TRBV7-6 and TRBJ2-2, the full variable domain reads GAGVSQSPRYKVTKRGQDVALRCDPISGHVSLYWYRQALGQGPEFLTYFNYEAQQDKSGLPNDRFSAERPEGSISTLTIQRTEQRDSAMYRCASSLGTGRDGELFFGEGSRLTVL.

The V call is TRBV28, the J call TRBJ2-5, with 8 bases identical to TRBD2. The junction had 5 bases not matched to a gene; V was cut back by 7 bases and J by 1 base. Germline lookup yields CDR1 MDHEN and CDR2 SYDVKM. The CDR3 consists of 14 residues. This CDR3 reads CASTFTSGQETQYF. The CDR3 DNA follows: TGTGCCAGCACCTTTACTAGCGGCCAAGAGACCCAGTACTTC.

The CDR3 loop reads CASSFGTGYNSPLHF. CDR3 DNA sequence: TGTGCCAGCAGCTTCGGGACGGGGTATAATTCACCCCTCCACTTT. The genes are TRBV5-6 and TRBJ1-6; D perhaps matches TRBD1 (5 bases). The CDR3 loop spans 15 amino acids. V was cut by 2 bases and J by 4 bases, with 10 bases left in between. Germline assignment: CDR1 SGHDT and CDR2 YYEEEE. The variable domain in full, completed from reference TRBV5-6 and TRBJ1-6, reads DAGVTQSPTHLIKTRGQQVTLRCSPKSGHDTVSWYQQALGQGPQFIFQYYEEEERQRGNFPDRFSGHQFPNYSSELNVNALLLGDSALYLCASSFGTGYNSPLHFGNGTRLTVT.

Concerning this clone itself: One end of the junction does not line up with germline, which may come from a read error. Other DNA sequences in the sample encode the same CDR3. The gene calls are TRBV7-7 and TRBJ2-1, with TRBD1 matching over 7 bases. CDR1 SSHAT and CDR2 FNYEAQ come from the germline V gene (reference sequence). The CDR3 covers 13 residues. This CDR3 reads CASSPDRYNEQFF. In DNA form, the CDR3 reads TGTGCTAGCAGCCCGGACAGGTACAATGAGCAGTTCTTC.

This clone was observed a few times. The chain uses TRBV5-1 and TRBJ1-1, with a possible D match to TRBD1 (5 bases). Trimming took off 0 bases at V and 6 bases at J, with 12 bases between the two ends. The CDR3 totals 14 residues. Germline values: CDR1 SGHRS, CDR2 YFSETQ. The CDR3 DNA sequence: TGCGCCAGCAGCTTGGGGGCAGGGAGGGCTGAAGCTTTCTTT. This encodes CASSLGAGRAEAFF.

The chain has TRBV5-1 and TRBJ2-2; D is perhaps TRBD2 (5 bases). V was shortened by 3 bases and J by 6 bases, with 9 bases between the two germline ends. The germline V gene encodes CDR1 SGHRS and CDR2 YFSETQ. The CDR3 spans 13 residues. CDR3 coding DNA: TGCGCCAGCAGCTCGGGAAGCTCCGGGGAGCTGTTTTTT. Its translation: CASSSGSSGELFF.

The gene calls are TRBV5-8 and TRBJ2-2, with D uncertain. Germline CDR1 is SGHTS and CDR2 is YDEGEE. V shed 0 bases and J shed 1 base, with 7 bases lying between them. The CDR3 loop spans 15 amino acids. The chain's CDR3 is CASSLGDGNTGELFF. Written as DNA, the CDR3 is TGTGCCAGCAGCTTGGGTGACGGGAACACCGGGGAGCTGTTTTTT.

The table lists this clone with many counts. The chain couples TRBV7-2 to TRBJ2-6, with no clear D. V gave up 1 base and J gave up 2 bases, with 3 bases separating them. The CDR3 covers 14 residues. CDR1 and CDR2 (germline): SGHTA, FQGNSA. This CDR3 is CASSLGTGANVLTF. CDR3 bases: TGTGCCAGCAGCTTAGGTACTGGGGCCAACGTCCTGACTTTC.